This TCR beta chain comes out of a study of type 1 regulatory T cells. Study context: An in vitro protocol generated T-allo10, a Tr1-enriched, alloantigen-specific CD4 T cell product. Study-wide points: Tr1 cells had a more restricted TCR repertoire than non-Tr1 cells.

Concerning this clonotype: The antigen remains undetermined.

CDR1 is SGHTA and CDR2 is FQGTGA in the germline V gene. The CDR3 loop spans 17 amino acids. Trimming stripped 2 bases from V and 3 bases from J, with 19 bases between. TCRdb redid the calling of the reads with MiXCR, one entry per CDR3 protein. The sample includes some 71,000 distinct CDR3 sequences, roughly 20% of them seen just once. The clonotype originates from a human donor in good health. The chain recombines TRBV7-3 with TRBJ1-1; maybe TRBD1 (5 bases). Source material: cultured type 1 regulatory T (Tr1) cells, either the whole culture or a sorted fraction (not recorded which). The CDR3 region is CASSLVRLAGGYTEAFF. The CDR3 DNA sequence: TGTGCCAGCAGCTTAGTTAGATTGGCGGGGGGTTACACTGAAGCTTTCTTT.